This T cell receptor beta chain emerged from a study of T cells after posttransplantation cyclophosphamide. Whole-study findings and limits: Later blood repertoires were often dominated by clones from the donor CD8+ memory compartment. TRB overlap between skin or GI tissue T cells and blood was limited. TRB clonality was highly associated with recipient CMV seropositivity and reactivation.

The CDR3 length is 15 residues. Germline loops: CDR1 SGDLS, CDR2 YYNGEE. Trimming at V came to 5 bases and at J to 4 bases, leaving 9 bases not matched to a gene. About this clone itself: The antigen is not known.

Control samples came 1 year after myeloablative marrow transplants with methotrexate plus calcineurin inhibitor. The data were produced by immunoSEQ multiplex PCR, yet TCRdb's version contains in-frame clones alone and is incomplete. The data hold about 18,000 clones, with roughly 85% observed a single time. Sequenced here: PBMCs, sampled after allogeneic stem cell transplant with calcineurin inhibitor and methotrexate. The TCR sequence derives from a female patient younger than 35 who received an allogeneic stem cell transplant from an unrelated donor, was CMV-positive, and had acute and chronic GVHD. Some of the T cells might come from the graft donor. The gene calls are TRBV9 and TRBJ2-1, with 7 bases matching TRBD2. The chain's CDR3 is CASSYSQAGYNEQFF. The DNA of the CDR3 is TGTGCCAGCAGTTATTCCCAAGCGGGGTACAATGAGCAGTTCTTC. Full variable domain (remainder filled in from reference TRBV9 and TRBJ2-1): DSGVTQTPKHLITATGQRVTLRCSPRSGDLSVYWYQQSLDQGLQFLIQYYNGEERAKGNILERFSAQQFPDLHSELNLSSLELGDSALYFCASSYSQAGYNEQFFGPGTRLTVL.